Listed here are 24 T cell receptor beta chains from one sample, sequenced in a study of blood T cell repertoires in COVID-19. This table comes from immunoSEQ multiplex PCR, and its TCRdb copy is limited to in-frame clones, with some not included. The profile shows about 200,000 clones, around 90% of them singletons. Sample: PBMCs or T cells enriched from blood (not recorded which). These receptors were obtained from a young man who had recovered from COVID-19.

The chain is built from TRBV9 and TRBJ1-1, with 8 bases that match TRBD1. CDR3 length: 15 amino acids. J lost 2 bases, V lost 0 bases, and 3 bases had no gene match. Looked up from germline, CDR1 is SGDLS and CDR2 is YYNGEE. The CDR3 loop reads CASSVEGQGNTEAFF. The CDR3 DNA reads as TGTGCCAGCAGCGTAGAAGGACAGGGCAACACTGAAGCTTTCTTT.

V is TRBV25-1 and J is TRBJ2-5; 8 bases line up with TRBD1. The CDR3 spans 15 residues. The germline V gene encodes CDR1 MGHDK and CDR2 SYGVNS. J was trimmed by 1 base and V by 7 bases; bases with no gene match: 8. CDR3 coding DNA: TGTGCCAGCACCGATTGGACAGGGCTCCAAGAGACCCAGTACTTC. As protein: CASTDWTGLQETQYF.

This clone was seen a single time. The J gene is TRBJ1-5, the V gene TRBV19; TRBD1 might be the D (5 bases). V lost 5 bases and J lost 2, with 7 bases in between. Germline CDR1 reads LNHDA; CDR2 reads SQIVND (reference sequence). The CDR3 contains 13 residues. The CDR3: CASSQGGNQPQHF. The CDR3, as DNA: TGTGCCAGTAGTCAGGGTGGCAATCAGCCCCAGCATTTT.

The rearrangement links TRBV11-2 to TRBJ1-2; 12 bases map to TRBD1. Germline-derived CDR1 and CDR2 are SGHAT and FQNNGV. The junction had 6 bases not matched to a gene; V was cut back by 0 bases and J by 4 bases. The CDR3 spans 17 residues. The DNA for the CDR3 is TGTGCCAGCAGCTTAGATAGGAGGGACAGGGGGCCCTATGGCTACACCTTC. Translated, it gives CASSLDRRDRGPYGYTF.

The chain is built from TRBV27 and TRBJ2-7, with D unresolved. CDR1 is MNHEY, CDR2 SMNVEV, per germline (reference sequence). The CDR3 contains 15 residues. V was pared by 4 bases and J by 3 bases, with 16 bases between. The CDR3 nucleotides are TGTGCCAGCAGTTCGTTAAGCTCATTCTACTACGAGCAGTACTTC. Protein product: CASSSLSSFYYEQYF.

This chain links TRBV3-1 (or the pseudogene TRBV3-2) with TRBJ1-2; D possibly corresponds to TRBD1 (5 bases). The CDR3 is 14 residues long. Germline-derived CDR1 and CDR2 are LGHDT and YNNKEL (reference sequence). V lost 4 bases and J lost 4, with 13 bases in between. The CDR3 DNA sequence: TGTGCCAGCAGCCGCGGGGGGAACCTCTATGGCTACACCTTC. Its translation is CASSRGGNLYGYTF.

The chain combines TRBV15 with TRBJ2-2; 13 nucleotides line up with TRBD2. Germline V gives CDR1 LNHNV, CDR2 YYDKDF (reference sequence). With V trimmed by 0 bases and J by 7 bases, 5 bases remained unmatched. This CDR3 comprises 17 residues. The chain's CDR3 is CATSRDWTSGGIGELFF. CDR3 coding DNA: TGTGCCACCAGCAGAGATTGGACTAGCGGGGGTATCGGGGAGCTGTTTTTT.

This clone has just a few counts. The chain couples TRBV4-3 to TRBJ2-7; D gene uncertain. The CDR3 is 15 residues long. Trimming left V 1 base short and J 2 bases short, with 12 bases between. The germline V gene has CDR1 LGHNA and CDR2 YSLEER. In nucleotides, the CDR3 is TGCGCCAGCAGCCAAGTCCAGGCTGAACCCTACGAGCAGTACTTC. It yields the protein CASSQVQAEPYEQYF.

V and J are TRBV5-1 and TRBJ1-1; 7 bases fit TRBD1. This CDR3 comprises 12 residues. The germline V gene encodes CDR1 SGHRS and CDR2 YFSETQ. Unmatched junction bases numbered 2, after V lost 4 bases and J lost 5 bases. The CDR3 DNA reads TGCGCCAGCAGCGTGACAGGGACTGAAGCTTTCTTT. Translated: CASSVTGTEAFF.

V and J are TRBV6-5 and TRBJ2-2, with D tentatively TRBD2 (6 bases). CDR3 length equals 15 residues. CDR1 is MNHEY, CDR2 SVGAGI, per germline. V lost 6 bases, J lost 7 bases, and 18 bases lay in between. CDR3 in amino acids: CASRGRGGNDGELFF. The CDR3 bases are TGTGCCAGCAGAGGTAGGGGAGGCAATGACGGGGAGCTGTTTTTT.

Written as DNA, the CDR3 is TGCACCAGCAGCCAATCCAATAGCGGGGGGGCCTACGAGCAGTACTTC. It specifies CTSSQSNSGGAYEQYF. J is TRBJ2-7 and V is TRBV1; the table's D call TRBD2 went unverified against the DNA. TRBV1 is recorded as a pseudogene. The CDR3 extends over 16 amino acids.

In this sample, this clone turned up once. CDR3 sequence: CASSVGDIGSGYTF. As DNA, the CDR3 is TGTGCCAGCAGCGTAGGGGACATTGGCAGTGGCTACACCTTC. The chain joins TRBV9 to TRBJ1-2; tentative D call: TRBD1 (6 bases). Trimming took 0 bases from V and 7 from J, leaving 13 bases between them. Germline assignment: CDR1 SGDLS and CDR2 YYNGEE. The CDR3 length is 14 residues. Complete variable domain (other parts from reference TRBV9 and TRBJ1-2): DSGVTQTPKHLITATGQRVTLRCSPRSGDLSVYWYQQSLDQGLQFLIQYYNGEERAKGNILERFSAQQFPDLHSELNLSSLELGDSALYFCASSVGDIGSGYTFGSGTRLTVV.

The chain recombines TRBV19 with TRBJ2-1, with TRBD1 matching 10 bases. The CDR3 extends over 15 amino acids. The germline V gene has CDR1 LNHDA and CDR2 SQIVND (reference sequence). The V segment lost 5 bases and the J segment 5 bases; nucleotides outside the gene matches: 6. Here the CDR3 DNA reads TGTGCCAGTAGTGATGACAGGGGGCTAAACAATGAGCAGTTCTTC. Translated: CASSDDRGLNNEQFF.

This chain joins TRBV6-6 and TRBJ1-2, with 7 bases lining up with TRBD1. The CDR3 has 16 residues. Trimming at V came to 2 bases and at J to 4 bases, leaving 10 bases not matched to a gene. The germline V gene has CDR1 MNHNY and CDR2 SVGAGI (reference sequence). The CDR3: CASSYPAKDRIYGYTF. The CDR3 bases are TGTGCCAGCAGTTACCCAGCAAAGGACAGGATCTATGGCTACACCTTC.

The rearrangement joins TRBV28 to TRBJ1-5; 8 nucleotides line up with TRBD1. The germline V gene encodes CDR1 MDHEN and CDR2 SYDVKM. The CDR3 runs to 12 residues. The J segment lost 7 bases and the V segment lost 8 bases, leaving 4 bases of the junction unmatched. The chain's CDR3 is CASGTGSQPQHF. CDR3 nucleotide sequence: TGTGCCAGCGGGACAGGTAGCCAGCCCCAGCATTTT.

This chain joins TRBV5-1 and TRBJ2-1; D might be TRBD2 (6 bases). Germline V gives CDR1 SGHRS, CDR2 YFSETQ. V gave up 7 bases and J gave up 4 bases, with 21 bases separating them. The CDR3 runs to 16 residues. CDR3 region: CASAHRFLAPYNEQFF. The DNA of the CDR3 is TGCGCCAGCGCGCACCGGTTTCTAGCGCCTTACAATGAGCAGTTCTTC.

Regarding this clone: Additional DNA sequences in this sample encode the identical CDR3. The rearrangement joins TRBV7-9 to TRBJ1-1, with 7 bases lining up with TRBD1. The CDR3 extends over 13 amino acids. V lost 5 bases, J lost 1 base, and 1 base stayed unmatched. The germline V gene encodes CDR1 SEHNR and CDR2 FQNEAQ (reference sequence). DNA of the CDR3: TGTGCCAGCAGCCGGACAGGGAACACTGAAGCTTTCTTT. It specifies CASSRTGNTEAFF. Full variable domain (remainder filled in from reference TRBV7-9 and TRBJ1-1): DTGVSQNPRHKITKRGQNVTFRCDPISEHNRLYWYRQTLGQGPEFLTYFQNEAQLEKSRLLSDRFSAERPKGSFSTLEIQRTEQGDSAMYLCASSRTGNTEAFFGQGTRLTVV.

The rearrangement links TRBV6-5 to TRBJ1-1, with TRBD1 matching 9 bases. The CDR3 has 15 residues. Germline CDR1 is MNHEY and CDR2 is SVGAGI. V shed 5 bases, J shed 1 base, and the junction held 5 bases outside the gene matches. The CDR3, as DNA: TGTGCCAGCAGTAAACCGGGACAGGGGAACACTGAAGCTTTCTTT. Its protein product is CASSKPGQGNTEAFF.

CDR3 in amino acids: CASRGQGQNYGYTF. The DNA of the CDR3 is TGTGCCAGCAGGGGACAGGGTCAGAACTATGGCTACACCTTC. This sequence joins TRBV27 and TRBJ1-2; 9 nucleotides line up with TRBD1. Per the germline V gene, CDR1 is MNHEY and CDR2 is SMNVEV (reference sequence). V trimming: 6 bases; J trimming: 2 bases; junction bases outside the gene matches: 4. CDR3 length: 14 residues.

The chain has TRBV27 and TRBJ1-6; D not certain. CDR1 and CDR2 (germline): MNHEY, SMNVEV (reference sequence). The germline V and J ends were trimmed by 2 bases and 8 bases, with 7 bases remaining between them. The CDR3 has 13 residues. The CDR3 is CASSLIHHSPLHF. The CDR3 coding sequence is TGTGCCAGCAGTTTAATACACCATTCACCCCTCCACTTT.

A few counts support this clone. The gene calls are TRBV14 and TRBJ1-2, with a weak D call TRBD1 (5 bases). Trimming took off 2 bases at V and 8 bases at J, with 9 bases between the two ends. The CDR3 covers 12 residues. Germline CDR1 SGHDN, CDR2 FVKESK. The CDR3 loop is CASSQTRVGYTF. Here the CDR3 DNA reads TGTGCCAGCAGCCAAACCAGGGTCGGCTACACCTTC.

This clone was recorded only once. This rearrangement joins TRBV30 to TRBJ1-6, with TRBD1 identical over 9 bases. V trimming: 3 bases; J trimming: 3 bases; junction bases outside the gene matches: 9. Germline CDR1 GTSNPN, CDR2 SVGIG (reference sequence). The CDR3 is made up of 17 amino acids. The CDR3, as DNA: TGTGCCTGGAGGAACCGCCCGGGACAGGGCTATAATTCACCCCTCCACTTT. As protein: CAWRNRPGQGYNSPLHF.

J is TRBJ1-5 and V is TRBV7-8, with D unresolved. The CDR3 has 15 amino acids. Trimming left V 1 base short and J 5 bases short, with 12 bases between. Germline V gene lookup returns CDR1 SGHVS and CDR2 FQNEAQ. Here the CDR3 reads CASSLGWQVDQPQHF. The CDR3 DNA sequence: TGTGCCAGCAGCTTAGGTTGGCAGGTCGATCAGCCCCAGCATTTT. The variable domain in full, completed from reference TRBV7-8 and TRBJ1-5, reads GAGVSQSPRYKVAKRGQDVALRCDPISGHVSLFWYQQALGQGPEFLTYFQNEAQLDKSGLPSDRFFAERPEGSVSTLKIQRTQQEDSAVYLCASSLGWQVDQPQHFGDGTRLSIL.

CDR3 coding DNA: TGTGCCAGCAGTTTACTAAGAGGCAATCAGCCCCAGCATTTT. Its protein is CASSLLRGNQPQHF. The V gene is TRBV28, the J gene TRBJ1-5; D uncertain. Trimming removed 2 bases at V and 2 bases at J, with 7 bases between. The CDR3 has 14 amino acids. From germline, CDR1 is MDHEN and CDR2 SYDVKM. The full variable domain, completed using reference TRBV28 and TRBJ1-5, is DVKVTQSSRYLVKRTGEKVFLECVQDMDHENMFWYRQDPGLGLRLIYFSYDVKMKEKGDIPEGYSVSREKKERFSLILESASTNQTSMYLCASSLLRGNQPQHFGDGTRLSIL.